Described below is a single T cell receptor beta chain sequence and its context. Its matching antigen is unknown. This record comes from a study of cytomegalovirus exposure and HLA in healthy donors. Only in-frame clones appear in the TCRdb table, and some are missing; sequencing was by immunoSEQ multiplex PCR. Here the sample spans 140,000 or so clones, just under 90% being singletons. Findings and caveats of the study: Using the classifier, cytomegalovirus status was reportedly diagnosed with high specificity and sensitivity.

It was the roughly 130-subject validation cohort, separate from the approximately 620-subject first cohort, to which the donors belonged. This CDR3 contains 16 residues. V lost 1 base to trimming and J lost 4 bases, with 16 bases between them. The V gene's germline CDR1 is LNHNV and CDR2 YYDKDF (reference sequence). This clonotype originated in a woman in her thirties in good health and CMV-seropositive. This chain joins TRBV15 and TRBJ1-2, with a tentative D call TRBD1 (6 bases). Material: PBMCs. The CDR3: CATSRGRDIRAYGYTF. The CDR3 DNA is TGTGCCACCAGCAGAGGACGGGACATCCGGGCCTATGGCTACACCTTC.